The clone carrying this TCR beta chain was found many times. This record belongs to a study of T-cell memory formation after mild COVID-19. V shed 1 base and J shed 3 bases, with 7 bases lying between them. Germline V CDR1 and CDR2: SEHNR, FQNEAQ (reference sequence). This CDR3 comprises 13 residues. TCRdb called the 5' RACE reads again in MiXCR, with one record for every CDR3 protein. The sample carries 6,100 or so distinct CDR3 sequences, roughly a fifth recorded once. Sequenced: PBMCs or a T cell subset sorted from them (not recorded which). V is TRBV7-9 and J is TRBJ2-7, with a possible D match to TRBD2 (5 bases). This clonotype was sampled from an adult woman who had mild COVID-19 (a few samples of this study predate the infection). Cell type and time point are not known. This CDR3 is CASSLVEGYEQYF. DNA for the CDR3: TGTGCCAGCAGCTTAGTTGAGGGCTACGAGCAGTACTTC.